This entry features one TCR beta chain sequence. Profiling relied on immunoSEQ multiplex PCR, and the TCRdb table lists in-frame clones only, not all of them. The sample has about 38,000 clones, around 80% seen once. The record originates from a study of memory CD4+ T cells and cytomegalovirus serostatus. The sort gate was single viable CD3+CD4+CD8-CD45RO+ cells for memory CD4+ T cells. Germline lookup yields CDR1 MNHEY and CDR2 SVGAGI. The CDR3 extends over 14 amino acids. The V end was cut by 2 bases, the J end by 7 bases, with 12 bases between. The chain couples TRBV6-5 to TRBJ1-3; D is ambiguous. Specimen: memory CD4+ T cells from blood. The receptor comes from an adult in good health and CMV-seropositive. Here the CDR3 reads CASSYQVNGNTIYF. The CDR3, as DNA: TGTGCCAGCAGTTACCAGGTTAACGGGAACACCATATATTTT.